These 6 T cell receptor beta chains originate from one sample sequenced in a study of shared clonotypes between healthy human individuals. The repertoire was sequenced with immunoSEQ multiplex PCR; TCRdb's copy has only in-frame clones and lacks some. The sample has 2 million to 3 million clones, approximately 93% seen once. The sample was naive CD4+ T cells from PBMCs. Subset in this sample: CD45RA+ positively selected. Receptor source: a man aged 18-30 years in good health. Some clones in this sample may be carry-over from other donors' samples.

CDR3 loop: CASHVSVYPGGSEGYTF. CDR3 nucleotides: TGTGCCAGCCACGTATCGGTCTATCCAGGGGGCTCGGAGGGCTACACCTTC. This sequence joins TRBV7-8 and TRBJ1-2; 8 bases fit TRBD1. V was pared by 8 bases and J by 8 bases, with 22 bases of the junction left unmatched. The CDR3 has 17 amino acids. Germline V lookup: CDR1 SGHVS, CDR2 FQNEAQ.

V and J are TRBV7-8 and TRBJ2-7, with TRBD2 identical over 9 bases. Germline CDR1 is SGHVS and CDR2 is FQNEAQ. This CDR3 has 19 amino acids. V gave up 4 bases and J gave up 2 bases; unmatched junction bases: 18. The CDR3 nucleotides read TGTGCCAGCAGCTCCTTCCCACCGATCAGGACTAGCGATCCCTACGAGCAGTACTTC. Translating gives CASSSFPPIRTSDPYEQYF.

The chain uses TRBV11-2 and TRBJ2-1; the match to TRBD2 covers 7 bases. With V trimmed by 4 bases and J by 4 bases, 7 bases remained unmatched. The CDR3 has 15 amino acids. Germline lookup yields CDR1 SGHAT and CDR2 FQNNGV. The CDR3 DNA follows: TGTGCCAGCAGCTCCCAGGGAGCGGGGTACAATGAGCAGTTCTTC. Translating gives CASSSQGAGYNEQFF.

The rearrangement links TRBV9 to TRBJ1-2; D call uncertain. The germline V and J ends were trimmed by 0 bases and 4 bases, with 13 bases remaining between them. The length of the CDR3 is 15 residues. Germline V gives CDR1 SGDLS, CDR2 YYNGEE. The CDR3 DNA follows: TGTGCCAGCAGCGTAGCTCCGGGGAGCTCCTATGGCTACACCTTC. It yields the protein CASSVAPGSSYGYTF. The variable domain in full, completed from reference TRBV9 and TRBJ1-2, reads DSGVTQTPKHLITATGQRVTLRCSPRSGDLSVYWYQQSLDQGLQFLIQYYNGEERAKGNILERFSAQQFPDLHSELNLSSLELGDSALYFCASSVAPGSSYGYTFGSGTRLTVV.

The chain carries TRBV27 and TRBJ2-7; TRBD2 matches 8 bases. The V and J ends lost 2 bases and 2 bases, in that order; junction bases with no gene match: 14. This CDR3 region has 18 residues. The V gene's germline CDR1 is MNHEY and CDR2 SMNVEV (reference sequence). DNA for the CDR3: TGTGCCAGCAGTTTAAGGAGGGGGGGACTAGAAATAACCTACGAGCAGTACTTC. Its protein is CASSLRRGGLEITYEQYF.

This clone is a singleton in its sample. This sequence joins TRBV4-1 and TRBJ2-7, with 13 bases matching TRBD2. Trimming removed 0 bases from V and 3 bases from J; junction bases left unmatched: 8. In germline, CDR1 is MGHRA, CDR2 YSYEKL. The CDR3 runs 18 residues. The CDR3 DNA sequence: TGCGCCAGCAGCCAAGAGAGACTAGCGGGAGGACCATACTACGAGCAGTACTTC. It translates to CASSQERLAGGPYYEQYF.